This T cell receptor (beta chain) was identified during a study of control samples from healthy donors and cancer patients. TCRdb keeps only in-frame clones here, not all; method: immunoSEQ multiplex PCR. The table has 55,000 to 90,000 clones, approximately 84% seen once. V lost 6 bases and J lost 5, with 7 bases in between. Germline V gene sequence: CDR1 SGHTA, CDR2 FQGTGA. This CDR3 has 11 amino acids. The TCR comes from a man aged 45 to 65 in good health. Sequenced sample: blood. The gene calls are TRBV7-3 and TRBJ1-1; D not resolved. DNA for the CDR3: TGTGCCAGCAGGGTTGGAACTGAAGCTTTCTTT. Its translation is CASRVGTEAFF. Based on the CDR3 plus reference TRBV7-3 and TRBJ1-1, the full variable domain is GAGVSQTPSNKVTEKGKYVELRCDPISGHTALYWYRQSLGQGPEFLIYFQGTGAADDSGLPNDRFFAVRPEGSVSTLKIQRTERGDSAVYLCASRVGTEAFFGQGTRLTVV.